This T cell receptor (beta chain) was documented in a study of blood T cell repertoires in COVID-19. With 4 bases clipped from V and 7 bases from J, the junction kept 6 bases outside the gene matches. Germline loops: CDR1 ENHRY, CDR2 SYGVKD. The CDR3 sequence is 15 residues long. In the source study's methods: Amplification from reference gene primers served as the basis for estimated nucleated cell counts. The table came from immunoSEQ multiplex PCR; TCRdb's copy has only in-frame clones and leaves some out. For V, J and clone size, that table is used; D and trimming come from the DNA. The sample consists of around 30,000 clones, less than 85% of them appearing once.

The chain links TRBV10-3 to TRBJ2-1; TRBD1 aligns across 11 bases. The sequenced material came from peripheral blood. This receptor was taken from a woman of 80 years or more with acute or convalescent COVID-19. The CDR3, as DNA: TGTGCCATCAGTGCTCGGGGGACAGGGGGAAATGAGCAGTTCTTC. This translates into CAISARGTGGNEQFF.